This is a list of T cell receptor beta chains from one sample in a study of cytomegalovirus exposure and HLA in healthy donors. The table came from immunoSEQ multiplex PCR; TCRdb's copy has only in-frame clones and leaves some out. Among approximately 150,000 clones listed, around 85% were seen once. The material sequenced was PBMCs. The receptors derive from a woman aged 25 to 39 in good health and CMV-seronegative. CDR3s include the opening cysteine and the closing phenylalanine or tryptophan. D genes are given only for firm matches. Clone size is not always given. Where it is, it says once, few, many or a class for expanded clones.

TRBD1	TRBJ2-1	16	-	TRBV4-2	CASSQLDRGQLDEQFF	TGTGCCAGCAGCCAACTGGACAGGGGGCAGTTGGATGAGCAGTTCTTC
TRBD1	TRBJ2-3	16	-	TRBV9	CASSVETGVNTDTQYF	TGTGCCAGCAGCGTAGAAACAGGGGTTAACACAGATACGCAGTATTTT
TRBD1	TRBJ1-5	14	-	TRBV7-9	CASSLAGGGQPQHF	TGTGCCAGCAGCTTAGCAGGGGGCGGTCAGCCCCAGCATTTT
TRBD2	TRBJ2-7	15	-	TRBV30	CAWSTLAGATYEQYF	TGTGCCTGGAGTACATTAGCGGGAGCCACCTACGAGCAGTACTTC
-	TRBJ1-6	14	once	TRBV7-6	CASSLYTGPSPLHF	TGTGCCAGCAGCTTATATACAGGGCCCTCACCCCTCCACTTT
-	TRBJ2-1	16	many	TRBV4-3	CASSQGGVSSYNEQFF	TGCGCCAGCAGCCAAGGGGGGGTATCCTCCTACAATGAGCAGTTCTTC
TRBD2	TRBJ2-1	15	once	TRBV15	CATSRRWTSGNEQFF	TGTGCCACCAGCAGAAGATGGACTAGTGGCAATGAGCAGTTCTTC
-	TRBJ2-2	15	-	TRBV4-3	CASSIRGPGTGELFF	TGCGCCAGCAGCATTCGGGGTCCGGGGACCGGGGAGCTGTTTTTT
-	TRBJ2-7	14	once	TRBV5-1	CASSGQGGWYEQYF	TGCGCCAGCAGCGGGCAAGGGGGTTGGTACGAGCAGTACTTC
-	TRBJ1-1	14	-	TRBV21-1	CASRPDRDGTEAFF	TGTGCCAGCAGGCCTGACAGGGATGGCACTGAAGCTTTCTTT
-	TRBJ2-1	14	-	TRBV5-1	CASSEPDYHNEQFF	TGCGCCAGCAGCGAACCGGACTACCACAATGAGCAGTTCTTC
TRBD2	TRBJ2-1	17	-	TRBV7-3	CASSLSPLAGSYNEQFF	TGTGCCAGCAGCTTAAGTCCTTTAGCGGGGTCCTACAATGAGCAGTTCTTC
TRBD1	TRBJ1-1	15	-	TRBV6-6	CASSGRTGENTEAFF	TGTGCCAGCAGTGGCCGGACAGGGGAGAACACTGAAGCTTTCTTT
-	TRBJ1-1	14	-	TRBV28	CASTPGPLNTEAFF	TGTGCCAGCACCCCAGGGCCCTTGAACACTGAAGCTTTCTTT
TRBD2	TRBJ2-1	15	-	TRBV7-3	CASSLSGSSYNEQFF	TGTGCCAGCAGCTTGAGCGGGAGCTCCTACAATGAGCAGTTCTTC
TRBD2	TRBJ2-3	14	-	TRBV28	CASSLLAGSHTQYF	TGTGCCAGCAGTTTACTAGCGGGGTCCCATACGCAGTATTTT
-	TRBJ1-2	15	-	TRBV28	CASSWSARGPYGYTF	TGTGCCAGCAGTTGGTCCGCCAGGGGCCCCTATGGCTACACCTTC
TRBD1	TRBJ2-1	16	few	TRBV6-5	CASSYNRDRVRNEQFF	TGTGCCAGCAGTTACAATCGGGACAGGGTCAGGAATGAGCAGTTCTTC
-	TRBJ2-5	16	-	TRBV7-9	CASSSGLTAYQETQYF	TGTGCCAGCAGCTCCGGCCTAACAGCTTACCAAGAGACCCAGTACTTC
TRBD2	TRBJ2-1	15	-	TRBV9	CASSVWASGRYEQFF	TGTGCCAGCAGCGTGTGGGCTAGCGGGAGGTATGAGCAGTTCTTC
-	TRBJ2-1	12	-	TRBV27	CASTTSLGEQFF	TGTGCCAGCACGACTAGTTTGGGTGAGCAGTTCTTC
TRBD1	TRBJ1-6	15	-	TRBV2	CASKVWGQGNSPLHF	TGTGCCAGCAAAGTCTGGGGACAGGGGAATTCACCCCTCCACTTT
-	TRBJ1-2	14	-	TRBV11-2	CASSLVSGRGGYTF	TGTGCCAGCAGCTTAGTCTCAGGCCGGGGTGGCTACACCTTC
-	TRBJ1-5	11	-	TRBV20-1	CSAAGSQPQHF	TGCAGTGCTGCGGGTTCGCAGCCCCAGCATTTT
-	TRBJ1-2	13	-	TRBV6-5	CASSPPGGYGYTF	TGTGCCAGCAGTCCCCCCGGGGGCTATGGCTACACCTTC
TRBD1	TRBJ2-5	13	-	TRBV7-2	CASRQGGLETQYF	TGTGCCAGCAGACAGGGGGGCCTGGAGACCCAGTACTTC
TRBD1	TRBJ2-1	14	-	TRBV6-5	CASSDRGNYNEQFF	TGTGCCAGCAGTGACAGGGGAAACTACAATGAGCAGTTCTTC
-	TRBJ2-3	16	-	TRBV4-1	CASSHTAPNPFGTQYF	TGCGCCAGCAGCCACACCGCCCCTAACCCCTTCGGTACGCAGTATTTT
TRBD2	TRBJ2-2	18	few	TRBV7-8	CASSLGWAGGPKGGELFF	TGTGCCAGCAGCTTAGGCTGGGCGGGGGGACCTAAGGGCGGGGAGCTGTTTTTT
TRBD1	TRBJ2-7	13	-	TRBV28	CASREQGAHEQYF	TGTGCCAGCAGAGAACAGGGGGCCCACGAGCAGTACTTC
-	TRBJ1-2	16	-	TRBV5-4	CASSLAGQGYLHGYTF	TGTGCCAGCAGCTTGGCGGGACAAGGATATCTGCATGGCTACACCTTC
TRBD1	TRBJ1-1	13	few	TRBV10-3	CAIRDRGNTEAFF	TGTGCCATCAGGGACAGGGGGAACACTGAAGCTTTCTTT
-	TRBJ1-5	13	-	TRBV4-3	CASSQDQGQPQHF	TGCGCCAGCAGCCAAGATCAGGGTCAGCCCCAGCATTTT
-	TRBJ2-5	13	once	TRBV19	CASSISGQETQYF	TGTGCCAGTAGTATCTCCGGGCAAGAGACCCAGTACTTC
TRBD1	TRBJ1-5	14	-	TRBV15	CATSRDRGHQPQHF	TGTGCCACCAGCAGGGACAGGGGCCATCAGCCCCAGCATTTT
TRBD1	TRBJ2-7	15	-	TRBV11-2	CASSPGTGPSYEQYF	TGTGCCAGCAGCCCGGGGACAGGGCCCTCCTACGAGCAGTACTTC
-	TRBJ1-4	13	-	TRBV5-4	CASSLDINEKLFF	TGTGCCAGCAGCTTGGATATTAATGAAAAACTGTTTTTT
-	TRBJ2-5	13	-	TRBV25-1	CASRRPNQETQYF	TGTGCCAGTAGGAGGCCCAACCAAGAGACCCAGTACTTC
-	TRBJ2-3	14	-	TRBV27	CASSLWGVGDTQYF	TGTGCCAGCAGTTTATGGGGCGTCGGGGATACGCAGTATTTT
TRBD1	TRBJ1-1	14	-	TRBV7-9	CASSLRQGIAEAFF	TGTGCCAGCAGCCTCAGACAGGGAATCGCTGAAGCTTTCTTT
-	TRBJ1-3	16	once	TRBV19	CASSIRGSPSGNTIYF	TGTGCCAGTAGTATTCGGGGATCCCCCTCTGGAAACACCATATATTTT
-	TRBJ1-1	13	-	TRBV7-2	CASSLGLDTEAFF	TGTGCCAGCAGCTTAGGGCTGGACACTGAAGCTTTCTTT
-	TRBJ1-1	13	-	TRBV6-5	CASSTRERTEAFF	TGTGCCAGCAGCACTAGGGAGAGGACTGAAGCTTTCTTT